Reported below is one T cell receptor (beta chain). Which antigen it targets is not known. No much larger clonotype is one base removed from it; base qualities were not supplied. The data are from a study of blood T cell repertoires in COVID-19 (dated by TCRdb to 2020 to 2022). Notes on the research overall: Collaborator samples came from the United States, Italy and Spain and covered acute and convalescent phases of COVID-19. The material from the prospective study consisted of cDNA or gDNA derived from T cells, B-cell-depleted T cells, or PBMCs. Deeply sampled blood TCRbeta repertoires from subjects exposed to, actively infected with, or recovered from COVID-19 were included in the dataset. The repertoires were released in a freely available public database meant as a resource for research on the immune response to SARS-CoV-2. The samples were drawn from the first 160 participants of the ongoing ImmuneRACE study and from more than 1,000 subjects provided by 6 global collaborators. Nearly every sample came with metadata listing a de-identified subject ID, COVID-19 status, age in years and sex. Where HLA class I and class II types were available, the types were taken from metadata supplied by the sample provider, not from assay-based typing.

Whole blood was collected in K2EDTA tubes by collaborating institutions according to the institutions' own protocols. Collaborator samples were shipped for TCRbeta analysis as frozen whole blood, isolated PBMCs, or DNA extracted from either sample type. Clipping removes 5 bases from V and 6 bases from J, with 4 as the unmatched junction base count. Reading from cysteine to phenylalanine, the CDR3 counts 14 amino acids. Kept here is only the CDR3 DNA, which spans 42 bases and is read in frame from base 1. Taken from the germline V gene, the CDR1 and CDR2 loops are MNHEY and SVGAGI. General study outcomes and caveats: The amount of clinical and demographic metadata varied by source and participant and was provided uncurated.

TCRbeta CDR3 regions were amplified from genomic DNA using the immunoSEQ Assay, a bias-controlled multiplex PCR. As for the authors' bioinformatics: The number of nucleated cells in each sample was estimated by amplification of reference gene primers within the assay. Sequence reads were collapsed and filtered to measure the absolute abundance of every unique TCRbeta CDR3 rearrangement. Productive Simpson clonality was computed per sample as the square root of Simpson's diversity index over productive rearrangements. The immuneACCESS repertoire file appears here via TCRdb, limited to in-frame rearrangements. These files lack a portion of the clones; in checked studies, under half of the deficit traces to unresolved V genes, and the cause of the others is not known. V and J calls and clone size are given by that table; D and trimming were obtained from the DNA. The table for this sample lists around 300,000 clones; roughly 85% of them were counted only once. Of the sample, about an eighth falls within the top ten clones.

The sample consisted of peripheral blood. The TCR originated in a human donor in a cohort sampled during active COVID-19. This sequence uses TRBV6-5 and TRBJ1-1; 12 junctional bases match TRBD1. DNA sequence: TGTGCCAGCAGTCGGGACAGGGGGCTCGCTGAAGCTTTCTTT. Its protein product is CASSRDRGLAEAFF.